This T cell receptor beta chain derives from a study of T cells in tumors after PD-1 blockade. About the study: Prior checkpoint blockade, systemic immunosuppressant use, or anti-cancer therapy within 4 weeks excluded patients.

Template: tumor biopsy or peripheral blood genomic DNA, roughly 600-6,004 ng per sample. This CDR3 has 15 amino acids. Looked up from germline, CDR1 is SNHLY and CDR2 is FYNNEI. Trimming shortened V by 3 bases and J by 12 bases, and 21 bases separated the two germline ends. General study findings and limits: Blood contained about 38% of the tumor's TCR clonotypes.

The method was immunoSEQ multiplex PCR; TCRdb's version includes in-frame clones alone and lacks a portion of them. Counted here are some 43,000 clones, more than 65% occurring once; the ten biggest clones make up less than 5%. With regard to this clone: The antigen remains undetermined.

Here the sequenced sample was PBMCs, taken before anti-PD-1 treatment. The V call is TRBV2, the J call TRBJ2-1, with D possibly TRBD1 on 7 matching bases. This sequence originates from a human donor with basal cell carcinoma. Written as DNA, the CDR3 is TGTGCCAGCAGTGAGGAGGGGGCGCGCTTATTAGGGCAGTTCTTC. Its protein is CASSEEGARLLGQFF.